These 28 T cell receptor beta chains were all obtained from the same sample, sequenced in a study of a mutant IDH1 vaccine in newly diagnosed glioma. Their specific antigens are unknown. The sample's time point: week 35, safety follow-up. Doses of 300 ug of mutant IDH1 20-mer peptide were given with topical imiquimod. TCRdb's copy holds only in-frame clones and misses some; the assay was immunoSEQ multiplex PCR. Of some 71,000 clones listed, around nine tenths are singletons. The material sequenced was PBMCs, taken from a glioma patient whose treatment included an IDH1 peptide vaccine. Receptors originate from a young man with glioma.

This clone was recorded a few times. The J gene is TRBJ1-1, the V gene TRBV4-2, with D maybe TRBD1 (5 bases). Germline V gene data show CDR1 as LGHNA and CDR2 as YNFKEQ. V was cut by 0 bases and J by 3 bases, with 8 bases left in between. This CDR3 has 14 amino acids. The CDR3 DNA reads TGTGCCAGCAGCCAAGATCAGGGTTACACTGAAGCTTTCTTT. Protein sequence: CASSQDQGYTEAFF.

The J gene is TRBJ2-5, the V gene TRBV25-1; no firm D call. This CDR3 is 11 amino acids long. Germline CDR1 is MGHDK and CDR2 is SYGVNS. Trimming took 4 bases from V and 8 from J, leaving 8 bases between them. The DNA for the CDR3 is TGTGCCAGCAGTGCGGTGAATACCCAGTACTTC. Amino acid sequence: CASSAVNTQYF.

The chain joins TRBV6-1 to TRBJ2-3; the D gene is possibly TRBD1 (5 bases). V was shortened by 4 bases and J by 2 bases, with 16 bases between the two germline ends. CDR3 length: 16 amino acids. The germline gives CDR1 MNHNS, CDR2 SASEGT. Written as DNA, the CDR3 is TGTGCCAGCAGTGTCCAATTAGGGGCTAACACAGATACGCAGTATTTT. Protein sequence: CASSVQLGANTDTQYF.

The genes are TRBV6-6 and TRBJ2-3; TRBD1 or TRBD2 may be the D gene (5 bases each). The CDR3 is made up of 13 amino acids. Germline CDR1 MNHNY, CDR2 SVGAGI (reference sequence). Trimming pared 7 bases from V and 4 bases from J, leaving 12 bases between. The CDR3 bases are TGTGCCAGCACCCGCGTGGGGGCAGATACGCAGTATTTT. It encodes CASTRVGADTQYF.

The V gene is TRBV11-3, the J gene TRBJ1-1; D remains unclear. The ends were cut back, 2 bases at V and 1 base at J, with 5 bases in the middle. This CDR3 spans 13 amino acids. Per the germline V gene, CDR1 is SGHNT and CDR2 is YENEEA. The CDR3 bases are TGTGCCAGCAGCTTATCCCAGAACACTGAAGCTTTCTTT. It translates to CASSLSQNTEAFF.

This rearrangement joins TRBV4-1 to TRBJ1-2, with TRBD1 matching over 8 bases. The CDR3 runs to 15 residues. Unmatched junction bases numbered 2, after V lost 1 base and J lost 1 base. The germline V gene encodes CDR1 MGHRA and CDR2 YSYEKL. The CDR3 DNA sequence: TGCGCCAGCAGCCAAGCGACAGGGGTTAACTATGGCTACACCTTC. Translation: CASSQATGVNYGYTF.

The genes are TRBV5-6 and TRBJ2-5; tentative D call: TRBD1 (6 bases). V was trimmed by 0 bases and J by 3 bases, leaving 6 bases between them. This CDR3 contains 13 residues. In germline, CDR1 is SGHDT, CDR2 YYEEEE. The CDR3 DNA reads TGTGCCAGCAGCTTGGACAGGGAAGAGACCCAGTACTTC. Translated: CASSLDREETQYF.

CDR3: CASSTSSPYEQYF. As DNA, the CDR3 is TGTGCCAGCAGCACGTCCAGCCCCTACGAGCAGTACTTC. The chain joins TRBV5-6 to TRBJ2-7, with D unclear. The germline gives CDR1 SGHDT, CDR2 YYEEEE. V dropped 4 bases and J dropped 2 bases, with 10 bases sitting between them. The CDR3 extends over 13 amino acids.

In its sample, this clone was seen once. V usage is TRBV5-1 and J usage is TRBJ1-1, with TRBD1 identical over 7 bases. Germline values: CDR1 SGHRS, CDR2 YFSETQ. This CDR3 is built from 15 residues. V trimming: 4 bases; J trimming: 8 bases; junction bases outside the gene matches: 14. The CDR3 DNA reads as TGCGCCAGCAGCCTCTCTGGACAGGCCGGCTTAGAAGCTTTCTTT. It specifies CASSLSGQAGLEAFF.

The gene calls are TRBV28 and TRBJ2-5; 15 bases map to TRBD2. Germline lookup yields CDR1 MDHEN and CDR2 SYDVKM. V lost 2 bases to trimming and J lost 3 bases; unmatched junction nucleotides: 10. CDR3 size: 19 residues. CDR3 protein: CASSLLGTSGGTAEETQYF. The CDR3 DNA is TGTGCCAGCAGTTTACTTGGGACTAGCGGGGGGACTGCGGAAGAGACCCAGTACTTC.

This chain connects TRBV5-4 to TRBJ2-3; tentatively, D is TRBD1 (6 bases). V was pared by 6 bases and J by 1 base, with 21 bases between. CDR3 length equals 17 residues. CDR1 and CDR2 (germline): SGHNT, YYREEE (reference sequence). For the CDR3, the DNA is TGTGCCAGCACCATCCGGTGGACAGACACCCGCACAGATACGCAGTATTTT. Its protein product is CASTIRWTDTRTDTQYF.

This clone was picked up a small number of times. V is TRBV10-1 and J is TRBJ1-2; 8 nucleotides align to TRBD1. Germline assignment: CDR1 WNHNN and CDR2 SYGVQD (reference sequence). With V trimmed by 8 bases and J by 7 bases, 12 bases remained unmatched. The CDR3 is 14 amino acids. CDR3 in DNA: TGCGCCAGCCCTCTACGACAGGGGAAGGGTGGCTACACCTTC. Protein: CASPLRQGKGGYTF.

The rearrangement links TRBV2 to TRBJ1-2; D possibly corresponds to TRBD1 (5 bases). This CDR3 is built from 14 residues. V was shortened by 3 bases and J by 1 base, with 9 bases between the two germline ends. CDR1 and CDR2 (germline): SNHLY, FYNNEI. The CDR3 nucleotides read TGTGCCAGCAGTGACCCGACAGTTAACTATGGCTACACCTTC. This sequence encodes CASSDPTVNYGYTF.

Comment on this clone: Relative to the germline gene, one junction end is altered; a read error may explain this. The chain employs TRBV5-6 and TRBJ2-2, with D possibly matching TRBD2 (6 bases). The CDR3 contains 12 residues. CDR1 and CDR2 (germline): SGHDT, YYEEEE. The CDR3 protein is CASSLSTPGAVF. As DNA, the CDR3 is TGTGCCAGCAGCTTGAGTACCCCGGGAGCTGTTTTT.

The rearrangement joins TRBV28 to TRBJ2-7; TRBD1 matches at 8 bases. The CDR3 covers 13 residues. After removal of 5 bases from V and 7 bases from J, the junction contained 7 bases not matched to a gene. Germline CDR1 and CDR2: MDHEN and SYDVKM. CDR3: CASSPLDRAEQYF. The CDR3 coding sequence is TGTGCCAGCAGTCCCCTGGACAGGGCAGAGCAGTACTTC.

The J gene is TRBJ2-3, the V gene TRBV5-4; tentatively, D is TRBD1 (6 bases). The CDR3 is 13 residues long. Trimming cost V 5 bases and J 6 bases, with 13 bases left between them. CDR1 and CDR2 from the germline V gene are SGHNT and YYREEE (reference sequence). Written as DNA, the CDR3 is TGTGCCAGCAGGAAGATGGGGGCGGATACGCAGTATTTT. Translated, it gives CASRKMGADTQYF.

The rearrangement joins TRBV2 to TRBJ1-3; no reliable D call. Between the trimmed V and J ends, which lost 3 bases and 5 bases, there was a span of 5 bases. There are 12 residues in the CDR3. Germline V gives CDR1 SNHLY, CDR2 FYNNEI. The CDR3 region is CASSESRNTIYF. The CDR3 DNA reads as TGTGCCAGCAGTGAGTCAAGAAACACCATATATTTT.

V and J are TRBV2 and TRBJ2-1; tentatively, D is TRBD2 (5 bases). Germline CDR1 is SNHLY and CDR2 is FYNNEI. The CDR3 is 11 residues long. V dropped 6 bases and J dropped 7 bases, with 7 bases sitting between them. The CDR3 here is CASRRENEQFF. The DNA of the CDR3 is TGTGCCAGCAGGAGGGAGAATGAGCAGTTCTTC. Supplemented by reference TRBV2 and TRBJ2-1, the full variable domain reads EPEVTQTPSHQVTQMGQEVILRCVPISNHLYFYWYRQILGQKVEFLVSFYNNEISEKSEIFDDQFSVERPDGSNFTLKIRSTKLEDSAMYFCASRRENEQFFGPGTRLTVL.

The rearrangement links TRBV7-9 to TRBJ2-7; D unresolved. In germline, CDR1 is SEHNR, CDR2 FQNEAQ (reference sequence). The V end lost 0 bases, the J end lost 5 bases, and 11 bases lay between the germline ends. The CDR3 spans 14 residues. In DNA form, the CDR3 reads TGTGCCAGCAGCTTAGCGAAGGCTGGGGACGAGCAGTACTTC. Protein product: CASSLAKAGDEQYF.

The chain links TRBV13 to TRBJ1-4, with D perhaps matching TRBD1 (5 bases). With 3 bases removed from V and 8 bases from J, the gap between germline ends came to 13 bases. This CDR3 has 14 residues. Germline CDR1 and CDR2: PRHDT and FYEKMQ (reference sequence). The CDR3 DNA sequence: TGTGCCAGCAGCTTGAAAGGGGCTCCCGAAAAACTGTTTTTT. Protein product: CASSLKGAPEKLFF.

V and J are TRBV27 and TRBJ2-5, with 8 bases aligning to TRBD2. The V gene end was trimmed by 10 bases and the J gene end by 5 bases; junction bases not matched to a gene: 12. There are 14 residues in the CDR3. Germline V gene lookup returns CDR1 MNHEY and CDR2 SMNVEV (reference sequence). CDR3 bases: TGTGCCACCCCACGACTAGCGAGGGGGGAGACCCAGTACTTC. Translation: CATPRLARGETQYF.

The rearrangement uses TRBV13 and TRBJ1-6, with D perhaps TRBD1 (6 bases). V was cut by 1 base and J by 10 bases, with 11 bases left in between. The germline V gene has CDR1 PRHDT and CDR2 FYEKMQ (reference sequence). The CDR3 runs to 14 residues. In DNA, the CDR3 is TGTGCCAGCAGCTTAGTCAGGGGCGGATCACCCCTCCACTTT. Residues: CASSLVRGGSPLHF.

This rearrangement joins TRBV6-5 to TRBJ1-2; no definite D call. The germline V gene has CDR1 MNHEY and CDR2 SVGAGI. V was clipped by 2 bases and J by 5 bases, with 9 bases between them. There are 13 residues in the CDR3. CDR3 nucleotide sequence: TGTGCCAGCAGTTACGACGGAATTTATGGCTACACCTTC. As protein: CASSYDGIYGYTF.

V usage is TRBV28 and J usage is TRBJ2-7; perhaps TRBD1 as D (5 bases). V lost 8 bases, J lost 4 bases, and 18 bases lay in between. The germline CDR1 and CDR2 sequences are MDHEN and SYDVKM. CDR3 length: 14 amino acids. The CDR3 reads CASWEKGAGYEQYF. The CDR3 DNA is TGTGCCAGCTGGGAAAAAGGGGCAGGGTACGAGCAGTACTTC.

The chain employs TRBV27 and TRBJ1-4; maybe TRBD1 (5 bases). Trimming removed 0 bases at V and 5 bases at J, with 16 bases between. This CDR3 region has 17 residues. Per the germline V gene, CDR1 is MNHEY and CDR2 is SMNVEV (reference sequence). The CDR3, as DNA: TGTGCCAGCAGTTTATCGGCGGATAACAGGAGGAATGAAAAACTGTTTTTT. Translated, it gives CASSLSADNRRNEKLFF. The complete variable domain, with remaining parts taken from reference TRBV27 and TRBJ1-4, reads EAQVTQNPRYLITVTGKKLTVTCSQNMNHEYMSWYRQDPGLGLRQIYYSMNVEVTDKGDVPEGYKVSRKEKRNFPLILESPSPNQTSLYFCASSLSADNRRNEKLFFGSGTQLSVL.

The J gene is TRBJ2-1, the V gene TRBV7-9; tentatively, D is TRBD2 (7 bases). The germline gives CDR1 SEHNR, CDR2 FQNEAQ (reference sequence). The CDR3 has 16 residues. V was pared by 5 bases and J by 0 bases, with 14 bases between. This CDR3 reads CASSPRGGSSYNEQFF. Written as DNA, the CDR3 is TGTGCCAGCAGCCCTAGGGGGGGGAGCTCCTACAATGAGCAGTTCTTC.

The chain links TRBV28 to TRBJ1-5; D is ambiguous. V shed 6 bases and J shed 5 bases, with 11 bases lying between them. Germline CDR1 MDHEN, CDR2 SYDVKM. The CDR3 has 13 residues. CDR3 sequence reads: CASRTETYQPQHF. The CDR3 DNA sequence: TGTGCCAGCAGAACAGAAACCTATCAGCCCCAGCATTTT.

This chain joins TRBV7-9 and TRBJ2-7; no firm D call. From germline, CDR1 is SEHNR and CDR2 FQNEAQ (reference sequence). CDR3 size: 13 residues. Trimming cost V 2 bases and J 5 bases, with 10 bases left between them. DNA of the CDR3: TGTGCCAGCAGCTTAAGATCTGGAGACGAGCAGTACTTC. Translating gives CASSLRSGDEQYF.